The T cell receptor beta chain described here comes from a study of T cell changes during pregnancy in multiple sclerosis. The repertoire was sequenced with immunoSEQ multiplex PCR; TCRdb's copy has only in-frame clones and lacks some. The sample records about 34,000 clones, approximately 91% being singletons. The V and J ends lost 3 bases and 0 bases respectively, with 6 bases between them. Germline CDR1 reads LNHDA; CDR2 reads SQIVND (reference sequence). The CDR3 has 13 residues. The sequence was obtained from a female donor in good health, enrolled as a control in a pregnancy study. Sequenced here: peripheral blood, sampled in the second trimester of pregnancy. This sequence joins TRBV19 and TRBJ2-7, with D possibly being TRBD1 (5 bases). CDR3 nucleotides: TGTGCCAGTAGTATCAGGGTCTCCTACGAGCAGTACTTC. Protein sequence: CASSIRVSYEQYF.